A single TCR beta chain is shown here with its context. CDR1 is MNHEY and CDR2 is SMNVEV in the germline V gene (reference sequence). Trimming removed 5 bases from V and 6 bases from J; junction bases left unmatched: 10. The CDR3 contains 15 residues. The data were taken from a study of blood T cells in healthy people across ages. Study-level information: The capture of about one barcoded beta molecule per two T cells was achieved by template switching.

Caucasian individuals from Russia who were healthy and aged roughly 6 to 95 acted as donors. With a J-beta primer mix and a sample-barcoded 5' primer, a second PCR ran about 7 to 12 cycles. TCRdb independently ran MiXCR on the 5' RACE reads; one entry per CDR3 protein. The data show approximately 360,000 distinct CDR3 sequences, about 49% seen once. The clonotype comes from a man aged 55 to 70 in good health. The rearrangement uses TRBV27 and TRBJ2-1; 7 nucleotides match TRBD1. The specimen sequenced was blood. CDR3 loop: CASSPGTAPSNEQFF. The CDR3 region has the DNA TGTGCCAGCAGTCCAGGGACAGCCCCCAGCAATGAGCAGTTCTTC.